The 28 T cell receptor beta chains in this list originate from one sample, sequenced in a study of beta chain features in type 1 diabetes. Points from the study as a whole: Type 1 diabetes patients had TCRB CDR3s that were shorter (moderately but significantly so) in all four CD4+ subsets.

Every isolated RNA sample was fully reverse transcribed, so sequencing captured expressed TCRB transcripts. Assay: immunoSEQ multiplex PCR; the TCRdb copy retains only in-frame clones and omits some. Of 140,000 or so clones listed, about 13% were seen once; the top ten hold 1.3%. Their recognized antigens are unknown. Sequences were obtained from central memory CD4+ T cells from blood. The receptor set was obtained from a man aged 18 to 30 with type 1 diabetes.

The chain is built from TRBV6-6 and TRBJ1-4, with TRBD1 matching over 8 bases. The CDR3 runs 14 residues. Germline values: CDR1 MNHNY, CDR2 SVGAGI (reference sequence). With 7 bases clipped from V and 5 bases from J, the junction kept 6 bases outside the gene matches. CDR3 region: CASKMTGENEKLFF. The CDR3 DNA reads TGTGCCAGCAAGATGACAGGGGAGAATGAAAAACTGTTTTTT.

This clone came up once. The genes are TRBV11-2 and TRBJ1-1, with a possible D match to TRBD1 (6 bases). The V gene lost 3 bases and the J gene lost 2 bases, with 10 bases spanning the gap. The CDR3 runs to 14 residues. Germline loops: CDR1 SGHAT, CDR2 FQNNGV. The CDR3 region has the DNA TGTGCCAGCAGCTTCGGACAGTCCAACACTGAAGCTTTCTTT. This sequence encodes CASSFGQSNTEAFF.

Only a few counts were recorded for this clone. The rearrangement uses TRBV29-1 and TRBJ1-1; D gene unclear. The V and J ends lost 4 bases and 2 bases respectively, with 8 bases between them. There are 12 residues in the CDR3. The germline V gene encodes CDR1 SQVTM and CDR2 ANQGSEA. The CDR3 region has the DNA TGCAGCGTTGGCAGCTCTAACACTGAAGCTTTCTTT. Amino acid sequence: CSVGSSNTEAFF.

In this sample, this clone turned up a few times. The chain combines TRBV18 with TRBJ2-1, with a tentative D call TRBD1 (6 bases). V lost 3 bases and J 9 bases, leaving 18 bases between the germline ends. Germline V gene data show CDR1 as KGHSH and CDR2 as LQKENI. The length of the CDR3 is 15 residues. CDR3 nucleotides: TGTGCCAGCTCACCTCCAGGGGCGATGGTTGGTGAGCAGTTCTTC. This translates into CASSPPGAMVGEQFF. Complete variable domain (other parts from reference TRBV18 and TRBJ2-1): NAGVMQNPRHLVRRRGQEARLRCSPMKGHSHVYWYRQLPEEGLKFMVYLQKENIIDESGMPKERFSAEFPKEGPSILRIQQVVRGDSAAYFCASSPPGAMVGEQFFGPGTRLTVL.

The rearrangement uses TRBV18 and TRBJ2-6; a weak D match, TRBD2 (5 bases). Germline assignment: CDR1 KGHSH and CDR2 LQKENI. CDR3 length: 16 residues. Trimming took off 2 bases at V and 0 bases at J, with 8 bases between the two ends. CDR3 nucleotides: TGTGCCAGCTCACCAGCGAGGGTCTCTGGGGCCAACGTCCTGACTTTC. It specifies CASSPARVSGANVLTF.

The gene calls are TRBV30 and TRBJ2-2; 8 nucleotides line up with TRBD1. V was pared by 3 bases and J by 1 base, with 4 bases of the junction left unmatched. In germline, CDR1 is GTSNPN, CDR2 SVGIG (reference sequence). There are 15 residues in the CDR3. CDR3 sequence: CAWRGQGRNTGELFF. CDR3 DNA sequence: TGTGCCTGGAGAGGACAGGGAAGGAACACCGGGGAGCTGTTTTTT.

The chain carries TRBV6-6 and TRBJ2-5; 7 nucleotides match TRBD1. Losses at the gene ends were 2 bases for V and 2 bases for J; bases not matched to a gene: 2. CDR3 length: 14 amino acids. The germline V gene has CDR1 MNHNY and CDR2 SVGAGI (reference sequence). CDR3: CASSYGDRQETQYF. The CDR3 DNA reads TGTGCCAGCAGTTACGGGGACAGACAAGAGACCCAGTACTTC.

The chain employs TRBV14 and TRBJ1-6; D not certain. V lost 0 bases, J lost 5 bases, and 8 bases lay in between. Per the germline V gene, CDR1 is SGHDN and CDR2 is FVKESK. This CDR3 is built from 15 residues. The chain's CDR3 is CASSQDRGDNSPLHF. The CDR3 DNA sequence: TGTGCCAGCAGCCAAGATAGAGGTGATAATTCACCCCTCCACTTT.

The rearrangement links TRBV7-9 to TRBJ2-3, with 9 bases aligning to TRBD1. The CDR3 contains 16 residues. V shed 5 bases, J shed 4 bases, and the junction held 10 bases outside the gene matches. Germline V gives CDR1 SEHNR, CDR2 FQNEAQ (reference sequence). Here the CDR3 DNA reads TGTGCCAGCAGCCCAAGGACAGGGGCCGGGGCAGATACGCAGTATTTT. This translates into CASSPRTGAGADTQYF.

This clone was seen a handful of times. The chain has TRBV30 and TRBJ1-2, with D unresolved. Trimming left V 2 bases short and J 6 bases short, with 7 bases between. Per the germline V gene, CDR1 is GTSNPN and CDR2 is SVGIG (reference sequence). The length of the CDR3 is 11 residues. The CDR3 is CAWSSGDGYTF. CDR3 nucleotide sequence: TGTGCCTGGAGTAGTGGAGATGGCTACACCTTC.

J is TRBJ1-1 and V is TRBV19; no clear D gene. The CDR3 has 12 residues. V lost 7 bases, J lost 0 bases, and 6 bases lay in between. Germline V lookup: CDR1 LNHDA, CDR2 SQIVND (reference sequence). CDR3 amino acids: CASKELNTEAFF. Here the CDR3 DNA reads TGTGCCAGTAAGGAACTGAACACTGAAGCTTTCTTT.

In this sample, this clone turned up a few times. CDR3 residues: CASSPTSVSTDTQYF. The CDR3 DNA reads TGTGCCAGCAGCCCAACTAGTGTAAGCACAGATACGCAGTATTTT. The J gene is TRBJ2-3, the V gene TRBV11-2, with D possibly being TRBD2 (5 bases). The CDR3 extends over 15 amino acids. Germline V gene lookup returns CDR1 SGHAT and CDR2 FQNNGV. V lost 5 bases, J lost 0 bases, and 12 bases lay in between.

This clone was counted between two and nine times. The CDR3 loop is CATSRERGRGQGPVDQYF. DNA of the CDR3: TGTGCCACCAGCAGAGAACGCGGCCGCGGACAAGGGCCAGTGGACCAGTACTTC. The chain links TRBV15 to TRBJ2-5; D perhaps matches TRBD1 (5 bases). The CDR3 contains 18 residues. CDR1 and CDR2 (germline): LNHNV, YYDKDF (reference sequence). The V and J ends lost 0 bases and 10 bases respectively, with 27 bases between them.

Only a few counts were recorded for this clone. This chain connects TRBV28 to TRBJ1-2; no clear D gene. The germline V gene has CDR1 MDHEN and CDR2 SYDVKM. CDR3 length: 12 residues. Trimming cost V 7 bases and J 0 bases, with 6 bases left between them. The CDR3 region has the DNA TGTGCCAGCACCGCAACTAACTATGGCTACACCTTC. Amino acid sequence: CASTATNYGYTF.

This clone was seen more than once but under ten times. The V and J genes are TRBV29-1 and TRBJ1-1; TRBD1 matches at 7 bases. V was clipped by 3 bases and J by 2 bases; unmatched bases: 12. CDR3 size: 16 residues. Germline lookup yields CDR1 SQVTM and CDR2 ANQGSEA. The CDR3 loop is CSVDPGAYRGNTEAFF. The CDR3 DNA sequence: TGCAGCGTTGACCCCGGGGCTTACAGGGGAAACACTGAAGCTTTCTTT.

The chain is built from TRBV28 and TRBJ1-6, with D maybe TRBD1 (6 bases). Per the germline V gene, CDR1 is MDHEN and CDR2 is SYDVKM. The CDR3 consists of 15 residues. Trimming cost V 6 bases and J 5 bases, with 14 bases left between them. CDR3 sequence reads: CASRDRDTHNSPLHF. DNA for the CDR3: TGTGCCAGCAGAGACCGGGACACCCATAATTCACCCCTCCACTTT. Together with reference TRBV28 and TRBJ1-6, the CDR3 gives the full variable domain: DVKVTQSSRYLVKRTGEKVFLECVQDMDHENMFWYRQDPGLGLRLIYFSYDVKMKEKGDIPEGYSVSREKKERFSLILESASTNQTSMYLCASRDRDTHNSPLHFGNGTRLTVT.

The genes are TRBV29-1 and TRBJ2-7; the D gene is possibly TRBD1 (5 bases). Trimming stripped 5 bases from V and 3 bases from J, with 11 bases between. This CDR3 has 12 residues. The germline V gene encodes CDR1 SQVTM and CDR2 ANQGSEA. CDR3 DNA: TGCAGCGTTTTGTTACAGGACTACGAGCAGTACTTC. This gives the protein CSVLLQDYEQYF.

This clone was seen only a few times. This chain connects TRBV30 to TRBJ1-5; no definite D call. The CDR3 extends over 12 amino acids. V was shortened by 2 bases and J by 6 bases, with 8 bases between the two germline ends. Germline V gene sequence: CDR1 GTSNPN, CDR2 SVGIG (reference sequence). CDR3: CAWSIEGQPQHF. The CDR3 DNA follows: TGTGCCTGGAGTATTGAGGGTCAGCCCCAGCATTTT.

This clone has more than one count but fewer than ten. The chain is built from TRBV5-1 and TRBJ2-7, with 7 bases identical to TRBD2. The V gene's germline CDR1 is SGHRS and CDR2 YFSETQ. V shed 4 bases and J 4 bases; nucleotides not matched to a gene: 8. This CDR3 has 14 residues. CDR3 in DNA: TGCGCCAGCAGCAAGATAGCGGGCCCTTACGAGCAGTACTTC. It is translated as CASSKIAGPYEQYF.

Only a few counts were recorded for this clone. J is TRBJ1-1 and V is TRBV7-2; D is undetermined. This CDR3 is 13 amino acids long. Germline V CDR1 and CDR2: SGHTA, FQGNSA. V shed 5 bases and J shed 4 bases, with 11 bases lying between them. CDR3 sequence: CASSRRVSTEAFF. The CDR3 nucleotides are TGTGCCAGCAGCCGAAGGGTGAGCACTGAAGCTTTCTTT.

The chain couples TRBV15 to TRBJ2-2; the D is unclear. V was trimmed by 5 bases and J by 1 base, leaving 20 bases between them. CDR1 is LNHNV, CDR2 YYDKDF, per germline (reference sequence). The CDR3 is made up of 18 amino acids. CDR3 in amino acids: CATSLLPPGSLNTGELFF. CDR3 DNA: TGTGCCACCAGCTTACTCCCCCCCGGGTCCTTGAACACCGGGGAGCTGTTTTTT.

The CDR3 loop is CASSDEGRDYGYTF. The CDR3 nucleotides are TGTGCCAGCAGTGATGAAGGGAGGGACTATGGCTACACCTTC. J is TRBJ1-2 and V is TRBV2; D is uncertain. Germline CDR1 is SNHLY and CDR2 is FYNNEI. The CDR3 extends over 14 amino acids. With 3 bases removed from V and 3 bases from J, the gap between germline ends came to 11 bases.

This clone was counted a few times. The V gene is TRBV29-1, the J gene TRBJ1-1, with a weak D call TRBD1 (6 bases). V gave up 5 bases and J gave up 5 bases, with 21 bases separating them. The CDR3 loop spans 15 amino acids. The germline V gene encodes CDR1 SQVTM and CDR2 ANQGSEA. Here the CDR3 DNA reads TGCAGCGTTTGTTGGGCGGGGGGCTTGAGTACTGAAGCTTTCTTT. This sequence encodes CSVCWAGGLSTEAFF. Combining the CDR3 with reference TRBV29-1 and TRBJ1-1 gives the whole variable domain SAVISQKPSRDICQRGTSLTIQCQVDSQVTMMFWYRQQPGQSLTLIATANQGSEATYESGFVIDKFPISRPNLTFSTLTVSNMSPEDSSIYLCSVCWAGGLSTEAFFGQGTRLTVV.

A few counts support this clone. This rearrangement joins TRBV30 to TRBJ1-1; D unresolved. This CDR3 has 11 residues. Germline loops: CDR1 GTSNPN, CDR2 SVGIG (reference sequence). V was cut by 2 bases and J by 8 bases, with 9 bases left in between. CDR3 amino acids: CAWSIQMEAFF. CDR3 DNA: TGTGCCTGGAGTATCCAGATGGAAGCTTTCTTT.

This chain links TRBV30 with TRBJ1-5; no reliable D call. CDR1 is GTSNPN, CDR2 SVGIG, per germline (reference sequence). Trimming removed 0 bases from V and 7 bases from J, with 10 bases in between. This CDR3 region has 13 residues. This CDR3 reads CAWSVQGKQPQHF. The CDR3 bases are TGTGCCTGGAGTGTACAAGGAAAACAGCCCCAGCATTTT.

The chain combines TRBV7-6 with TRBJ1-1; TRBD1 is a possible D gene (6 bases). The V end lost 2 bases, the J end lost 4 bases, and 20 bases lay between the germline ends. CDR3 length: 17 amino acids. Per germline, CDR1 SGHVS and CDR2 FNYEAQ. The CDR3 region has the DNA TGTGCCAGCAGCTTAAGGTGGGGGGCCTCGGGAGGCACTGAAGCTTTCTTT. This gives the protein CASSLRWGASGGTEAFF.

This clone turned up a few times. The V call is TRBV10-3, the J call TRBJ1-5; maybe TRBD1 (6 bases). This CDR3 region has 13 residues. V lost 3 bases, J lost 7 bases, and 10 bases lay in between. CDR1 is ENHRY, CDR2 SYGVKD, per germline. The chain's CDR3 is CAISDQGPQPQHF. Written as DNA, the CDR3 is TGTGCCATCAGTGACCAGGGGCCGCAGCCCCAGCATTTT.

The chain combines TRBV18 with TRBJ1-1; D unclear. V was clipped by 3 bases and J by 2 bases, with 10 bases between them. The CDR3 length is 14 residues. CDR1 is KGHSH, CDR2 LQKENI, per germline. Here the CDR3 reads CASSPVGSNTEAFF. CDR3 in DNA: TGTGCCAGCTCACCTGTCGGGAGCAACACTGAAGCTTTCTTT.